This T cell receptor (beta chain) was found in a study of blood T cells in healthy people across ages. Germline-derived CDR1 and CDR2 are SGHDN and FVKESK. The germline V and J ends were trimmed by 1 base and 1 base, with 5 bases remaining between them. CDR3 length: 15 residues. A few counts support this clonotype. Together with a sample-barcoded 5' primer, a J-beta primer mix was included in a second PCR lasting roughly 6 to 12 cycles. TCRdb re-derived calls from the 5' RACE reads in MiXCR, one entry per CDR3 protein. The table shows approximately 800,000 distinct CDR3 sequences, with about 61% occurring only once.

Sequenced input: blood. The chain carries TRBV14 and TRBJ1-6, with no clear D. This TCR came from a man in his forties in good health. The CDR3, as DNA: TGTGCCAGCAGCCAAGTCAGGTCCTATAATTCACCCCTCCACTTT. Translated: CASSQVRSYNSPLHF.